This TCR beta chain was observed in a study of regulatory and conventional T cells in RAG deficiency. Some clones are missing from TCRdb's copy, which holds only in-frame ones; the method was immunoSEQ multiplex PCR. Seen here are around 22,000 clones, 90% to 95% observed once, and the top ten hold less than 0.95%. Blood CD4+ CD25-low CD127-high conventional T cells supplied the genomic DNA template. The J segment lost 0 bases and the V segment lost 0 bases, leaving 10 bases of the junction unmatched. The CDR3 has 19 residues. Germline assignment: CDR1 WNHNN and CDR2 SYGVQD (reference sequence). As concerns this clone: Its antigen is undetermined.

General study findings and limits: Compared with controls, unique Treg TCR beta sequences dropped around 92-fold in Omenn syndrome and CID/AS. Omenn patients showed >90% Treg-Tconv overlap and shorter CDR3 lengths. Shannon entropy fell and Simpson indices rose in RAG-deficient patients.

These data also featured in a second study, about regulatory T cells. According to that study: The PCR used 52 TRBV and 13 TRBJ primers. Patient repertoires had restricted TRB V-J pairs and skewed V and J usage, most in Tregs.

The receptor comes from a human donor in good health. The sequenced material came from CD4+ T cells sorted from blood. The chain is built from TRBV10-1 and TRBJ1-4; 7 bases align to TRBD1. CDR3 loop: CASSESTGQKLATNEKLFF. The CDR3 DNA is TGCGCCAGCAGTGAGTCGACGGGACAGAAACTTGCAACTAATGAAAAACTGTTTTTT.